The 3 T cell receptor beta chains below were found in one sample sequenced in a study of response to subunit inactivated influenza vaccine. TCRdb reprocessed the RT-PCR reads with MiXCR, giving one entry per CDR3 protein. The table includes approximately 700,000 distinct CDR3 sequences, 15% to 17% detected once. The material sequenced was PBMCs from blood, taken 12 days after vaccination. The source is a man aged 50-59 years who received an inactivated influenza vaccine.

This clonotype has more than one count but fewer than ten. The chain joins TRBV4-3 to TRBJ1-6, with D possibly matching TRBD1 (5 bases). V was cut by 2 bases and J by 7 bases, with 12 bases left in between. The germline CDR1 and CDR2 sequences are LGHNA and YSLEER. This CDR3 region has 15 residues. The CDR3: CASSQSGTQNSPLHF. Here the CDR3 DNA reads TGCGCCAGCAGCCAATCGGGGACTCAAAATTCACCCCTCCACTTT.

The V gene is TRBV12-3 or TRBV12-4, the J gene TRBJ2-2; D not certain. Trimming removed 3 bases from V and 3 bases from J, with 11 bases in between. This CDR3 region has 15 residues. The CDR3 DNA reads as TGTGCCAGCAGTTTCAAACGACCACACACCGGGGAGCTGTTTTTT. Amino acids: CASSFKRPHTGELFF.

This clonotype came up a few times. The J gene is TRBJ2-3, the V gene TRBV20-1, with D perhaps TRBD2 (5 bases). Trimming left V 5 bases short and J 5 bases short, with 8 bases between. CDR3 length equals 11 residues. Germline V gene sequence: CDR1 DFQATT, CDR2 SNEGSKA (reference sequence). The DNA for the CDR3 is TGCAGTGCTTCTGAGGGAGATACGCAGTATTTT. This translates into CSASEGDTQYF.